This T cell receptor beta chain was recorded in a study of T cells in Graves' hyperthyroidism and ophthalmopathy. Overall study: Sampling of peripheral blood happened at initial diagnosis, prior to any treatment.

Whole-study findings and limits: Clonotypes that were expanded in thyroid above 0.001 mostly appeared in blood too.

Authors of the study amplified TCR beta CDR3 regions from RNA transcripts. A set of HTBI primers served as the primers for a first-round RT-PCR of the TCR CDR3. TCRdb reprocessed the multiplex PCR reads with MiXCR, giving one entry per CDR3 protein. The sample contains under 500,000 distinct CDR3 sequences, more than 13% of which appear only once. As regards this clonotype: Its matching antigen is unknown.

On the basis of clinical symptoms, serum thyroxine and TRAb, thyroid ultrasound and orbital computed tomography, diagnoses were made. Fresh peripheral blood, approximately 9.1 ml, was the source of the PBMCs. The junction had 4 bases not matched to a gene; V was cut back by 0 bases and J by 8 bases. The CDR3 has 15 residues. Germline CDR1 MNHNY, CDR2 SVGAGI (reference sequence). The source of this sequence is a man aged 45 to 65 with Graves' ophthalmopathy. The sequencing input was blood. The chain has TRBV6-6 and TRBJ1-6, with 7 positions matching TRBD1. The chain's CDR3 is CASSYSSGTDSPLHF. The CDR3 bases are TGTGCCAGCAGTTACTCGTCAGGGACAGATTCACCCCTCCACTTT.